A selection of T cell receptor beta chains follows, all from one sample in a study of blood T cell repertoires in COVID-19. Sequencing used immunoSEQ multiplex PCR; TCRdb keeps in-frame clones, though not all of them. The sample has some 180,000 clones; 80% to 85% are singletons. Sequences were obtained from peripheral blood. The source is a woman aged 40 to 50 with COVID-19, enrolled during active disease. Each CDR3 is given with its conserved first and last residue. A D gene is named only where the DNA matches it firmly. Size values are once, few and many counts, or a class for expanded clones, and some rows have none.

CDR3 | DNA | J | D | size | V
CASSFPRGDRGTEAFF | TGTGCCAGCAGCTTCCCTCGGGGGGACAGGGGCACTGAAGCTTTCTTT | TRBJ1-1 | TRBD1 | . | TRBV5-6
CASSLGQGGSYGYTF | TGTGCCAGCAGTTTGGGACAGGGCGGTTCCTATGGCTACACCTTC | TRBJ1-2 | TRBD1 | once | TRBV2
CASSTQGRQETQYF | TGTGCCAGCAGCACACAGGGACGCCAAGAGACCCAGTACTTC | TRBJ2-5 | . | . | TRBV7-9
CATSAVDSQETQYF | TGTGCCACCAGTGCCGTAGACAGCCAAGAGACCCAGTACTTC | TRBJ2-5 | . | . | TRBV24-1
CASSLMPGILIGNTIYF | TGCGCCAGCAGCTTGATGCCAGGGATTTTGATTGGAAACACCATATATTTT | TRBJ1-3 | . | . | TRBV5-1
CATSDLQVSGLSYNEQFF | TGTGCCACCAGTGACCTTCAAGTCTCGGGACTTTCCTACAATGAGCAGTTCTTC | TRBJ2-1 | . | few | TRBV24-1
CASSLSGSGNTIYF | TGTGCCAGCAGCTTGTCAGGGTCGGGCAACACCATATATTTT | TRBJ1-3 | . | . | TRBV7-6
CASSFSDRGGYTF | TGCGCCAGCAGCTTCTCGGACAGGGGCGGCTACACCTTC | TRBJ1-2 | TRBD1 | . | TRBV5-1
CASSSGIGGEKLFF | TGCGCCAGCAGCTCCGGGATAGGAGGGGAAAAACTGTTTTTT | TRBJ1-4 | . | . | TRBV5-1
CASSLDAPLGDYGYTF | TGTGCCAGCAGCTTAGATGCCCCCCTCGGTGACTATGGCTACACCTTC | TRBJ1-2 | . | . | TRBV11-2
CASSLRGNWANVLTF | TGTGCCAGCAGCTTGAGAGGAAACTGGGCCAACGTCCTGACTTTC | TRBJ2-6 | . | . | TRBV5-4
CASSSTLTGTEAFF | TGTGCCAGCAGCTCAACGCTCACAGGTACTGAAGCTTTCTTT | TRBJ1-1 | . | . | TRBV5-5
CAGNPGTVTDTQYF | TGTGCCGGCAACCCCGGGACAGTAACAGATACGCAGTATTTT | TRBJ2-3 | TRBD1 | . | TRBV7-9
CSVVGRANYGYTF | TGCAGCGTTGTGGGGAGGGCAAACTATGGCTACACCTTC | TRBJ1-2 | . | . | TRBV29-1
CASSQKPTRSSYNEQFF | TGTGCCAGCAGCCAAAAACCTACTAGGAGCTCCTACAATGAGCAGTTCTTC | TRBJ2-1 | . | . | TRBV11-2
CASSPPGRESTGELFF | TGTGCCAGCAGCCCCCCCGGGCGGGAGTCAACCGGGGAGCTGTTTTTT | TRBJ2-2 | TRBD2 | . | TRBV5-4
CASRFQGAATGELFF | TGTGCCAGCAGATTTCAAGGGGCGGCCACCGGGGAGCTGTTTTTT | TRBJ2-2 | . | . | TRBV6-5
CASSGDIHYGYTF | TGTGCCAGCAGTGGTGACATTCACTATGGCTACACCTTC | TRBJ1-2 | . | few | TRBV6-4
CASSSGQGGRRNYGYTF | TGTGCCAGCAGCTCGGGACAGGGTGGCCGTAGGAACTATGGCTACACCTTC | TRBJ1-2 | TRBD1 | . | TRBV5-4
CASSQRRGNQPQHF | TGTGCCAGCAGCCAAAGGAGGGGCAATCAGCCCCAGCATTTT | TRBJ1-5 | . | few | TRBV3-1/TRBV3-2
CASSPPGQINQPQHF | TGTGCCAGCAGCCCACCGGGACAGATCAATCAGCCCCAGCATTTT | TRBJ1-5 | TRBD1 | . | TRBV9
CASSLALGAQYEQYF | TGTGCCAGCAGCTTGGCGCTTGGGGCCCAATACGAGCAGTACTTC | TRBJ2-7 | . | . | TRBV5-4
CASGFDGNYGYTF | TGTGCTAGTGGTTTCGACGGGAACTATGGCTACACCTTC | TRBJ1-2 | . | . | TRBV12-5
CASSPDRGADGYTF | TGTGCCAGCAGTCCAGACAGGGGGGCGGATGGCTACACCTTC | TRBJ1-2 | TRBD1 | . | TRBV2
CASSIPSDRGDTQYF | TGCGCCAGCAGCATTCCTAGTGATCGAGGAGATACGCAGTATTTT | TRBJ2-3 | . | . | TRBV5-1
CASRQTGGGSYEQYF | TGTGCCAGCAGACAGACCGGGGGGGGCTCCTACGAGCAGTACTTC | TRBJ2-7 | TRBD2 | . | TRBV6-5
CASSPRTGYEKLFF | TGTGCCAGCAGCCCTAGGACAGGGTATGAAAAACTGTTTTTT | TRBJ1-4 | TRBD1 | once | TRBV6-2/TRBV6-3
CASGDFNQPQHF | TGTGCCAGCGGAGACTTCAATCAGCCCCAGCATTTT | TRBJ1-5 | . | few | TRBV28
CASSPWDRDEQYF | TGTGCCAGCAGTCCATGGGACAGAGACGAGCAGTACTTC | TRBJ2-7 | TRBD1 | . | TRBV27
CATSNPGLTYEQYF | TGTGCCACCAGTAACCCAGGGCTCACCTACGAGCAGTACTTC | TRBJ2-7 | . | . | TRBV24-1
CSGAGEYEQYF | TGCAGTGGTGCGGGAGAGTACGAGCAGTACTTC | TRBJ2-7 | TRBD2 | . | TRBV20-1
CASRRQGPYEQYF | TGTGCCAGCAGACGACAGGGGCCCTACGAGCAGTACTTC | TRBJ2-7 | TRBD1 | . | TRBV6-5
CASSGGRTSNQPQHF | TGTGCCAGTAGTGGGGGCAGGACGAGCAATCAGCCCCAGCATTTT | TRBJ1-5 | . | . | TRBV19
CASSLAGSNQPQHF | TGCGCCAGCAGTTTGGCAGGGAGCAATCAGCCCCAGCATTTT | TRBJ1-5 | . | . | TRBV5-1
CASSLRGETQYF | TGTGCCAGCAGCCTCAGGGGAGAGACCCAGTACTTC | TRBJ2-5 | . | . | TRBV25-1
CASSKVRGVGYTF | TGTGCCAGCAGCAAAGTCAGGGGAGTTGGCTACACCTTC | TRBJ1-2 | . | few | TRBV21-1
CASRPPGQTFYEQYF | TGTGCCAGCAGACCTCCGGGACAGACGTTTTACGAGCAGTACTTC | TRBJ2-7 | TRBD1 | . | TRBV27
CASSWTGGSNQPQHF | TGTGCCAGCAGCTGGACAGGGGGCTCCAATCAGCCCCAGCATTTT | TRBJ1-5 | TRBD1 | . | TRBV7-9
CAISTPQGDGYTF | TGTGCCATCAGCACACCCCAGGGCGACGGCTACACCTTC | TRBJ1-2 | . | . | TRBV10-3
CASSRDRQETQYF | TGCGCCAGCAGCCGGGACAGGCAAGAGACCCAGTACTTC | TRBJ2-5 | TRBD1 | . | TRBV5-1
CASSPGQGNTIYF | TGTGCCAGCAGCCCGGGACAGGGAAACACCATATATTTT | TRBJ1-3 | TRBD1 | . | TRBV3-1/TRBV3-2
CASSPRTGILIEQYF | TGTGCCAGCTCACCCCGGACAGGGATTCTCATCGAGCAGTACTTC | TRBJ2-7 | TRBD1 | . | TRBV18
CASSLDLRAGAPYEQYF | TGTGCCAGCAGTTTAGACCTTAGAGCGGGAGCCCCCTACGAGCAGTACTTC | TRBJ2-7 | TRBD2 | . | TRBV27
CASWDRGTYEQYF | TGTGCCAGCTGGGACAGGGGAACCTACGAGCAGTACTTC | TRBJ2-7 | TRBD1 | . | TRBV10-3
CASSPSPAPTEGTQYF | TGTGCCAGCAGCCCCAGCCCAGCCCCCACTGAGGGTACGCAGTATTTT | TRBJ2-3 | . | . | TRBV5-4
CASAGASHHEQYF | TGTGCCAGCGCGGGAGCATCGCATCACGAGCAGTACTTC | TRBJ2-7 | TRBD2 | . | TRBV6-5
CSGTGGNEQFF | TGCAGCGGTACAGGGGGCAATGAGCAGTTCTTC | TRBJ2-1 | TRBD1 | once | TRBV29-1
CASSLVAGYGYTF | TGCGCCAGCAGCTTGGTGGCTGGCTATGGCTACACCTTC | TRBJ1-2 | . | few | TRBV5-1
CASSPRQGYEQYF | TGTGCCAGCAGTCCAAGACAGGGGTACGAGCAGTACTTC | TRBJ2-7 | TRBD1 | . | TRBV27
CASSARTSPNTEAFF | TGTGCCAGCAGCGCGCGGACAAGTCCGAACACTGAAGCTTTCTTT | TRBJ1-1 | . | . | TRBV11-2